The present T cell receptor beta chain was sequenced within a study of blood T cells in healthy people across ages. PCR was performed a second time for roughly 7 to 12 cycles using a sample-barcoded 5' primer and a J-beta primer mix. TCRdb analysed the 5' RACE reads with MiXCR anew, one entry per CDR3 protein. The sample includes 550,000 to 650,000 distinct CDR3 sequences, 25% to 35% of them seen just once. The CDR3 sequence is 15 residues long. The junction had 10 bases not matched to a gene; V was cut back by 7 bases and J by 2 bases. The germline V gene encodes CDR1 GTSNPN and CDR2 SVGIG (reference sequence).

The receptor comes from a woman older than 75 in good health. The chain has TRBV30 and TRBJ1-1; TRBD1 aligns across 10 bases. The specimen was blood. CDR3 sequence reads: CASRTGGSSNTEAFF. The CDR3 bases are TGTGCCTCCCGGACAGGGGGGAGTTCCAACACTGAAGCTTTCTTT.